What follows are 19 T cell receptor beta chains derived from one specimen sequenced in a study of blood T cell repertoires in COVID-19. Here immunoSEQ multiplex PCR was the method, and the copy in TCRdb shows in-frame clones only, minus some. The repertoire holds 200,000 or so clones, with nearly 90% as singletons. Input material: PBMCs or T cells enriched from blood (not recorded which). The receptors here all came from a man aged 30 to 45 who had recovered from COVID-19.

The CDR3 loop is CASSTDPGQGSPEQFF. DNA of the CDR3: TGTGCCAGTAGTACAGACCCGGGACAGGGGAGTCCAGAGCAGTTCTTC. The V and J genes are TRBV19 and TRBJ2-1; 10 bases align to TRBD1. Germline V lookup: CDR1 LNHDA, CDR2 SQIVND (reference sequence). V lost 4 bases to trimming and J lost 10 bases; unmatched junction nucleotides: 13. The CDR3 has 16 residues.

The chain is built from TRBV13 and TRBJ1-2, with 7 bases matching TRBD1. V was pared by 5 bases and J by 2 bases, with 8 bases of the junction left unmatched. Germline V CDR1 and CDR2: PRHDT, FYEKMQ (reference sequence). The CDR3 is 15 residues long. CDR3 in DNA: TGTGCCAGCAGCCGCCCCCCACAGGGGAACTATGGCTACACCTTC. Translating gives CASSRPPQGNYGYTF.

V and J are TRBV29-1 and TRBJ1-1; D is perhaps TRBD1 (5 bases). Deletions cut 5 bases from V and 5 bases from J, with 15 bases between. Germline lookup yields CDR1 SQVTM and CDR2 ANQGSEA. The CDR3 consists of 13 residues. The CDR3 DNA follows: TGCAGCGTTAGGGAGCAGGAGGGGACTGAAGCTTTCTTT. Translation: CSVREQEGTEAFF.

This chain uses TRBV19 with TRBJ2-1; TRBD2 agrees at 10 bases. The germline V gene has CDR1 LNHDA and CDR2 SQIVND (reference sequence). The CDR3 is made up of 13 amino acids. The V and J ends lost 8 bases and 8 bases, in that order; junction bases with no gene match: 6. CDR3 amino acids: CASRKREGDEQFF. In nucleotides, the CDR3 is TGTGCCAGTCGTAAGCGGGAGGGAGATGAGCAGTTCTTC.

The J gene is TRBJ2-1, the V gene TRBV30; 8 nucleotides agree with TRBD2. Germline-derived CDR1 and CDR2 are GTSNPN and SVGIG (reference sequence). The ends lost 7 bases at V and 7 bases at J; junction bases unmatched: 9. The CDR3 length is 13 residues. The CDR3 here is CASSPGGGNEQFF. CDR3 nucleotide sequence: TGTGCCTCTTCTCCCGGCGGGGGGAATGAGCAGTTCTTC.

The V gene is TRBV28, the J gene TRBJ2-2, with D possibly matching TRBD2 (7 bases). Germline V lookup: CDR1 MDHEN, CDR2 SYDVKM. CDR3 size: 15 residues. V lost 5 bases and J lost 2, with 12 bases in between. The CDR3 is CASSRGGGNTGELFF. The DNA of the CDR3 is TGTGCCAGCAGTCGGGGAGGGGGAAACACCGGGGAGCTGTTTTTT. Complete variable domain (other parts from reference TRBV28 and TRBJ2-2): DVKVTQSSRYLVKRTGEKVFLECVQDMDHENMFWYRQDPGLGLRLIYFSYDVKMKEKGDIPEGYSVSREKKERFSLILESASTNQTSMYLCASSRGGGNTGELFFGEGSRLTVL.

The V gene is TRBV12-3 or TRBV12-4, the J gene TRBJ1-6; TRBD1 is a possible D gene (5 bases). V gave up 8 bases and J gave up 10 bases, with 15 bases separating them. The CDR3 is 13 amino acids. The CDR3 nucleotides are TGTGCCAGCGGGGAGGGGAGTTGGTCACCCCTCCACTTT. It encodes CASGEGSWSPLHF.

The chain joins TRBV2 to TRBJ1-1; TRBD1 might be the D (6 bases). The CDR3 length is 11 residues. The V end lost 1 base, the J end lost 11 bases, and 8 bases lay between the germline ends. CDR1 is SNHLY, CDR2 FYNNEI, per germline. The CDR3 region has the DNA TGTGCCAGCAGTGAAGACAGGGTTGCTTTCTTT. Protein product: CASSEDRVAFF.

The V and J genes are TRBV5-5 and TRBJ2-5; tentatively, D is TRBD1 (6 bases). Germline-derived CDR1 and CDR2 are SGHKS and YYEKEE (reference sequence). Trimming stripped 0 bases from V and 3 bases from J, with 9 bases between. This CDR3 is built from 14 residues. This chain's CDR3 is CASSLVSGEETQYF. The CDR3, as DNA: TGTGCCAGCAGCTTGGTCTCAGGGGAAGAGACCCAGTACTTC.

V is TRBV7-2 and J is TRBJ2-5, with a weak D call TRBD1 (6 bases). Trimming left V 4 bases short and J 7 bases short, with 25 bases between. Germline CDR1 reads SGHTA; CDR2 reads FQGNSA. CDR3 length: 17 residues. In nucleotides, the CDR3 is TGTGCCAGCAGCTCCGATGCGGACAGACCCGCGGGTGGGACCCAGTACTTC. Amino acid sequence: CASSSDADRPAGGTQYF. Looking up the rest from reference TRBV7-2 and TRBJ2-5 gives the full variable domain: GAGVSQSPSNKVTEKGKDVELRCDPISGHTALYWYRQSLGQGLEFLIYFQGNSAPDKSGLPSDRFSAERTGGSVSTLTIQRTQQEDSAVYLCASSSDADRPAGGTQYFGPGTRLLVL.

In its sample, this clone was seen once. The V call is TRBV3-1 (or the pseudogene TRBV3-2), the J call TRBJ1-1; the match to TRBD1 covers 8 bases. Germline V gene data show CDR1 as LGHDT and CDR2 as YNNKEL (reference sequence). Unmatched junction bases numbered 7, after V lost 3 bases and J lost 4 bases. CDR3 length: 15 amino acids. The CDR3 is CASSHTTGGITEAFF. CDR3 coding DNA: TGTGCCAGCAGCCATACCACAGGGGGAATCACTGAAGCTTTCTTT.

Of note for this clone: At one of its ends the junction is not consistent with the germline gene, which may arise from a read error. This CDR3 reads CSARDTSHKEQFF. The CDR3 nucleotides read TGCAGCGCCCGGGACACCTCCCACAAGGAGCAGTTCTTC. The rearrangement uses TRBV29-1 and TRBJ2-1, with D perhaps matching TRBD1 (6 bases). The CDR3 loop spans 13 amino acids. The germline V gene has CDR1 SQVTM and CDR2 ANQGSEA.

V and J are TRBV7-3 and TRBJ2-3, with 8 nucleotides matching TRBD2. The CDR3 loop spans 18 amino acids. Germline trimming cut 4 bases from V and 10 bases from J; bases unmatched to any gene: 22. Germline CDR1 reads SGHTA; CDR2 reads FQGTGA. This CDR3 reads CASSSASGGRLGGEAQYF. The CDR3 DNA follows: TGTGCCAGCAGCTCGGCCTCGGGAGGGCGACTAGGCGGGGAGGCGCAGTATTTT. The complete variable domain, with remaining parts taken from reference TRBV7-3 and TRBJ2-3, reads GAGVSQTPSNKVTEKGKYVELRCDPISGHTALYWYRQSLGQGPEFLIYFQGTGAADDSGLPNDRFFAVRPEGSVSTLKIQRTERGDSAVYLCASSSASGGRLGGEAQYFGPGTRLTVL.

V gene TRBV5-4 combines with J gene TRBJ1-6; no clear D. The V gene lost 0 bases and the J gene lost 10 bases, with 14 bases spanning the gap. The CDR3 is made up of 15 amino acids. Looked up from germline, CDR1 is SGHNT and CDR2 is YYREEE (reference sequence). The CDR3 nucleotides are TGTGCCAGCAGCTTGGACCCCGGGGAAAGGTCACCCCTCCACTTT. Its protein is CASSLDPGERSPLHF.

The chain couples TRBV27 to TRBJ2-3; D is unresolved. This CDR3 has 11 residues. Per the germline V gene, CDR1 is MNHEY and CDR2 is SMNVEV (reference sequence). The germline V and J ends were trimmed by 7 bases and 5 bases, with 7 bases remaining between them. The chain's CDR3 is CASINGDTQYF. The CDR3 DNA sequence: TGTGCCAGCATCAACGGAGATACGCAGTATTTT.

V usage is TRBV28 and J usage is TRBJ1-2; D is possibly TRBD1 (6 bases). Germline lookup yields CDR1 MDHEN and CDR2 SYDVKM. The CDR3 extends over 13 amino acids. V shed 6 bases and J shed 0 bases, with 8 bases lying between them. In DNA form, the CDR3 reads TGTGCCAGCAGGGACAGAGCTAACTATGGCTACACCTTC. This gives the protein CASRDRANYGYTF.

The V and J genes are TRBV20-1 and TRBJ1-4; 9 bases align to TRBD1. This CDR3 has 11 residues. The V segment lost 1 base and the J segment 16 bases; nucleotides outside the gene matches: 4. Germline CDR1 is DFQATT and CDR2 is SNEGSKA (reference sequence). CDR3 sequence reads: CSARGPGQGFF. Here the CDR3 DNA reads TGCAGTGCTAGAGGACCGGGACAGGGGTTTTTT.

The chain has TRBV27 and TRBJ1-4; 9 positions agree with TRBD1. CDR1 and CDR2 (germline): MNHEY, SMNVEV (reference sequence). The CDR3 consists of 14 residues. V dropped 6 bases and J dropped 8; count of bases not matched to a gene: 7. CDR3 sequence (DNA): TGTGCCAGCAGAACGGGACAGGGCGGCGAAAAACTGTTTTTT. Translation: CASRTGQGGEKLFF.

This sequence joins TRBV6-5 and TRBJ1-1; 7 bases fit TRBD1. CDR3 size: 15 residues. Germline V CDR1 and CDR2: MNHEY, SVGAGI. V gave up 2 bases and J gave up 0 bases; unmatched junction bases: 3. As DNA, the CDR3 is TGTGCCAGCAGTTACCCGGGACAGTTGAACACTGAAGCTTTCTTT. It translates to CASSYPGQLNTEAFF.